This T cell receptor beta chain was sequenced in a study of identical twins. Using its own MiXCR run on the 5' RACE reads, TCRdb lists one record per CDR3 protein. This sample yields approximately 490,000 distinct CDR3 sequences, of which 20% to 25% are seen a single time; around 0.5% belongs to the top ten. Germline V gene data show CDR1 as SGHRS and CDR2 as YFSETQ. This CDR3 spans 14 amino acids. With 4 bases removed from V and 6 bases from J, the gap between germline ends came to 13 bases. These data were likewise used in another study, on yellow fever vaccine responses in identical twins.

Sequences were obtained from CD4+ T cells sorted from blood. The V call is TRBV5-1, the J call TRBJ2-2; the D gene is possibly TRBD1 (6 bases). This TCR derives from a woman aged 18-29 years in good health. The CDR3 region has the DNA TGCGCCAGCAGCCCAGGGGTGAATTCCGGGGAGCTGTTTTTT. Translated: CASSPGVNSGELFF.